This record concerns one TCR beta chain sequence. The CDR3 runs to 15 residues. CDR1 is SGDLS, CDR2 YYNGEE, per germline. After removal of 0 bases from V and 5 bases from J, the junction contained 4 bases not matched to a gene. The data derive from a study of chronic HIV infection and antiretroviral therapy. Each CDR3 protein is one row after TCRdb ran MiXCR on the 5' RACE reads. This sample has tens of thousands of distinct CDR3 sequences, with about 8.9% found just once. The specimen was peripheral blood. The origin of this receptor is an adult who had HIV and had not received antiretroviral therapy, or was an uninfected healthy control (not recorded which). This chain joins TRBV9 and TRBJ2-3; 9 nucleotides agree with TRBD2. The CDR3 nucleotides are TGTGCCAGCAGCGTAGTGGCTAGCGGGATAGATACGCAGTATTTT. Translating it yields CASSVVASGIDTQYF. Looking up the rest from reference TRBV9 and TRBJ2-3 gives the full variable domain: DSGVTQTPKHLITATGQRVTLRCSPRSGDLSVYWYQQSLDQGLQFLIQYYNGEERAKGNILERFSAQQFPDLHSELNLSSLELGDSALYFCASSVVASGIDTQYFGPGTRLTVL.